This TCR beta chain was retrieved from a study of cytomegalovirus exposure and HLA in healthy donors. The sample holds a few counts of this clone. The PCR employed 60 Vbeta primers together with 13 Jbeta primers. The method was immunoSEQ multiplex PCR; TCRdb's version includes in-frame clones alone and lacks a portion of them. The sample records roughly 200,000 clones, over 65% being singletons. Germline CDR1 and CDR2: SGHRS and YFSETQ. With 3 bases clipped from V and 6 bases from J, the junction kept 4 bases outside the gene matches. The CDR3 has 14 residues. The specimen sequenced was PBMCs. This TCR was sampled from an older woman in good health and CMV-seropositive. The genes are TRBV5-1 and TRBJ1-4; 8 nucleotides agree with TRBD1. CDR3 residues: CASSSGGGDEKLFF. The CDR3 nucleotides read TGCGCCAGCAGCTCAGGGGGCGGAGATGAAAAACTGTTTTTT.